This is a list of T cell receptor beta chains from one sample in a study of graft-versus-host responses after intestinal transplantation. Only in-frame clones appear in the TCRdb table, and some are missing; sequencing was by immunoSEQ multiplex PCR. The table has 55,000 to 80,000 clones, 90% to 95% seen once; the top ten hold about 1.7%. No antigen has been identified for these receptors. The sample was unstimulated CD8+ T cells sorted from spleen or lymph node cells, taken before transplant. These receptors all come from a human donor who was the organ donor for an intestinal transplant. Each CDR3 is given with its conserved first and last residue. D genes are given only for firm matches. Some rows mark clone size as missing; the rest say once, few, many or name a class of expanded clone.

v_gene	abundance	j_gene	d_gene	CDR3nt	CDR3aa
TRBV7-2	-	TRBJ2-7	TRBD2	TGTGCCAGCAGCTTAGAAGGTCAGACTAGCGGGAGCTACGAGCAGTACTTC	CASSLEGQTSGSYEQYF
TRBV7-6	-	TRBJ2-3	TRBD1	TGTGCCAGCAGCCAGTCTGGGGGGACAGGGGGCGCAGATACGCAGTATTTT	CASSQSGGTGGADTQYF
TRBV9	-	TRBJ1-4	-	TGTGCCAGCAGCGGACGGGAGGAAACTAATGAAAAACTGTTTTTT	CASSGREETNEKLFF
TRBV28	-	TRBJ1-5	-	TGTGCCAGCAGTTTACCCCCGAAGGCAGGGTGGCAGCAGCCCCAGCATTTT	CASSLPPKAGWQQPQHF
TRBV7-8	-	TRBJ2-1	-	TGTGCCAGCAGCTTAGATCTGGGGGCTGGGGATGAGCAGTTCTTC	CASSLDLGAGDEQFF
TRBV15	once	TRBJ1-5	-	TGTGCCACCAGCAGAGATCGGGGAGTACAACAGCCCCAGCATTTT	CATSRDRGVQQPQHF
TRBV7-9	-	TRBJ1-4	-	TGTGCCAGCAGCGGTGACAGGAATGAAAAACTGTTTTTT	CASSGDRNEKLFF
TRBV27	-	TRBJ1-5	TRBD1	TGTGCCAGCACCCAGGGGGAGAATCAGCCCCAGCATTTT	CASTQGENQPQHF
TRBV19	-	TRBJ2-7	TRBD2	TGTGCCACCTCCTATAGCGGGAGAGGCACCTACGAGCAGTACTTC	CATSYSGRGTYEQYF
TRBV15	-	TRBJ2-1	-	TGTGCCACCAGCAGACCGCGGCACCTGTACAATGAGCAGTTCTTC	CATSRPRHLYNEQFF
TRBV28	-	TRBJ2-2	-	TGTGCCAGCAGTTTACTACCGGGCGGGGAGCTGTTTTTT	CASSLLPGGELFF
TRBV27	-	TRBJ2-7	TRBD1	TGTGCCAGCAGTTTGACAGGGGGCCCCTACGAGCAGTACTTC	CASSLTGGPYEQYF
TRBV7-6	-	TRBJ1-2	-	TGTGCCAGCAGCTTACTGGCAGGGTACCTCTATGGCTACACCTTC	CASSLLAGYLYGYTF
TRBV18	-	TRBJ1-1	-	TGTGCCAGCTCAGTAATAAGAAAACGGGGGGAAGCTTTCTTT	CASSVIRKRGEAFF
TRBV28	-	TRBJ2-2	TRBD2	TGTGCCAGCAGTCCCCTATTAGCGGGACTCACCGGGGAGCTGTTTTTT	CASSPLLAGLTGELFF
TRBV6-1	few	TRBJ2-2	TRBD2	TGTGCCAGCAGTGGACTAGCGGGAGACACCGGGGAGCTGTTTTTT	CASSGLAGDTGELFF
TRBV19	-	TRBJ2-2	TRBD2	TGTGCCAGTAGAACTTCGACTAGCGGTTGGAACACCGGGGAGCTGTTTTTT	CASRTSTSGWNTGELFF
TRBV30	-	TRBJ1-1	-	TGTGCCTGGGGTTTTGGCATGAACACTGAAGCTTTCTTT	CAWGFGMNTEAFF
TRBV25-1	few	TRBJ2-1	TRBD2	TGTGCCAGCAGTGATGGCGGTTGGGGGAGGGACTACAATGAGCAGTTCTTC	CASSDGGWGRDYNEQFF
TRBV9	-	TRBJ1-2	-	TGTGCCAGCAGCGTCACCGGGACACATTACACCTTC	CASSVTGTHYTF
TRBV4-1	-	TRBJ2-7	TRBD2	TGCGCCAGCAGCCTTATCCAGGGCGGGAGGTCCTCCTACGAGCAGTACTTC	CASSLIQGGRSSYEQYF
TRBV5-1	-	TRBJ2-3	TRBD2	TGCGCCAGCAGCTTGGAAGGACTAGCGGGACCAGATACGCAGTATTTT	CASSLEGLAGPDTQYF
TRBV18	once	TRBJ2-1	TRBD2	TGTGCCAGCTCACCGACTAGCGGATTTTACAATGAGCAGTTCTTC	CASSPTSGFYNEQFF
TRBV28	-	TRBJ2-7	-	TGTGCCAGCAGTTTGTTGAGTGATCTATCCTACGAGCAGTACTTC	CASSLLSDLSYEQYF
TRBV28	-	TRBJ1-1	TRBD1	TGTGCCAGCAGCTCTTGGGACAGGGACACTGAAGCTTTCTTT	CASSSWDRDTEAFF
TRBV18	-	TRBJ2-1	-	TGTGCCAGCTCTCCCACAGGGGCGGGGTACAATGAGCAGTTCTTC	CASSPTGAGYNEQFF
TRBV7-3	-	TRBJ2-2	TRBD1	TGTGCCAGCAGCCTTGGGTGGGGACAGGGGAACACCGGGGAGCTGTTTTTT	CASSLGWGQGNTGELFF
TRBV18	-	TRBJ2-7	-	TGTGCCAGCTCACCAGGATACGGGAGCTTGGACGAGCAGTACTTC	CASSPGYGSLDEQYF
TRBV18	-	TRBJ2-3	-	TGTGCCAGCTCACCACCCGAGGGCCCCACAGATACGCAGTATTTT	CASSPPEGPTDTQYF
TRBV18	-	TRBJ1-2	-	TGTGCCAGCTCACCGCCAGGGGCTCCTGGCTACACCTTC	CASSPPGAPGYTF
TRBV2	-	TRBJ2-7	TRBD2	TGTGCCAGCAACATAGCGGGAGAGTACGAGCAGTACTTC	CASNIAGEYEQYF
TRBV6-1	-	TRBJ1-2	-	TGTGCCAGCAGTGAAGTCATATTCGGTGCGATTCCGATCGTCGGCTACACCTTC	CASSEVIFGAIPIVGYTF
TRBV5-6	-	TRBJ1-4	-	TGTGCCAGCAGCTTGGACCGGGGGTCACTGTTTTTT	CASSLDRGSLFF
TRBV30	-	TRBJ1-2	TRBD1	TGTGCCTGGACAGGGGGTAACTATGGCTACACCTTC	CAWTGGNYGYTF
TRBV29-1	-	TRBJ2-7	-	TGCAGCGTCCTACAGGGCTACGAGCAGTACTTC	CSVLQGYEQYF
TRBV4-3	-	TRBJ2-1	-	TGCGCCAGCAGCCAAGATCCCAGCAATGAGCAGTTCTTC	CASSQDPSNEQFF
TRBV9	-	TRBJ1-2	-	TGTGCCAGCAGCGTTTCAGTTGGGGGGGCGCAGCAAGGGGGCTACACCTTC	CASSVSVGGAQQGGYTF
TRBV6-5	-	TRBJ2-1	-	TGTGCCAGCAGTTACTCTGCGTACAATGAGCAGTTCTTC	CASSYSAYNEQFF
TRBV28	-	TRBJ2-7	TRBD1	TGTGCCAGCAGTTGGCCGACAGGGGACCCCTACGAGCAGTACTTC	CASSWPTGDPYEQYF
TRBV29-1	-	TRBJ2-4	-	TGCAGCGTTGCCGGGTTAGCCAAAAACATTCAGTACTTC	CSVAGLAKNIQYF
TRBV19	-	TRBJ1-1	TRBD1	TGTGCCAGTAGTCAAGGGACAGCTTACACTGAAGCTTTCTTT	CASSQGTAYTEAFF